This T cell receptor (beta chain) was identified during a study of OX40 agonist ivuxolimab in advanced cancers. Study summary: Ivuxolimab is a fully human IgG2 antibody that activates OX40 (CD134).

Clones were sequenced by immunoSEQ multiplex PCR, and TCRdb holds only the in-frame ones, with some missing. The sample consists of approximately 77,000 clones, roughly nine tenths of them appearing once. The CDR3 runs to 15 residues. The germline gives CDR1 MNHEY, CDR2 SMNVEV (reference sequence). V was shortened by 5 bases and J by 0 bases, with 13 bases between the two germline ends. This sample comprised CD4+ or CD8+ T cells sorted from blood, obtained in a trial of the OX40 agonist ivuxolimab. The source of this sequence is an adult with an advanced solid tumor such as melanoma, head and neck, liver or kidney cancer. The J gene is TRBJ1-1, the V gene TRBV27; perhaps TRBD1 as D (5 bases). CDR3 protein: CASSKATALNTEAFF. Here the CDR3 DNA reads TGTGCCAGCAGTAAAGCGACAGCATTGAACACTGAAGCTTTCTTT.